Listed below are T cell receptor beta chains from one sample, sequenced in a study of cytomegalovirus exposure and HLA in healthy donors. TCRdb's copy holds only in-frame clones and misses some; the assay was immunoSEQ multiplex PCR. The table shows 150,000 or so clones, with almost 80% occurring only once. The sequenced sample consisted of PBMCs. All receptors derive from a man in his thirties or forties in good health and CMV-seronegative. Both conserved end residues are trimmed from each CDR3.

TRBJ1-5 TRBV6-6 ASSIQGTNQPQH
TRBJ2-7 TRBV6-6 ASSYGTPPEQY
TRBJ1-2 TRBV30 AWSVPPLGGGYT
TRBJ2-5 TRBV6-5 ASSYGTGGRETQY
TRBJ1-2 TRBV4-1 ASSQDSQGARNYGYT
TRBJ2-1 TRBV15 ATSTGPDLAGINEQF
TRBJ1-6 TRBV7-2 ASSTPGFAPLH
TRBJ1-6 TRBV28 ASLGLDNSPLH
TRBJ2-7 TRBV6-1 ANSGQGALLSEQY
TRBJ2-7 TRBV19 ASSMGLSYEQY
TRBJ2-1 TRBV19 ASSSIRAGTRGNEQF
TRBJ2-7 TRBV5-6 ASSLAGNEQY
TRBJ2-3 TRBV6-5 ASSYSRGTDTQY
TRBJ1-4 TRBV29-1 SANRGINEKLF
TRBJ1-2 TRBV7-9 ASSGQGDYGYT
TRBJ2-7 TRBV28 ASTGTSGTLHEQY
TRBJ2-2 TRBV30 AWTSLGQDTGELF
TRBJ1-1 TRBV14 ASSRQGRTEAF
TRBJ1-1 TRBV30 AWSAGRQGRTEAF
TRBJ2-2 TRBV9 ASSGLDRRKNTGELF
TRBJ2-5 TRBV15 ATRGGKETQY
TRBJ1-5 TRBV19 ASSPGTVYSNQPQH